Detailed here is one T cell receptor beta chain. The data belong to a study of blood T cell repertoires in COVID-19. Germline CDR1 KGHDR, CDR2 SFDVKD. CDR3 length equals 16 residues. The V segment lost 4 bases and the J segment 2 bases; nucleotides outside the gene matches: 9. Original processing notes: Amplifying reference gene primers gave estimates of nucleated cell counts. Clones were read by immunoSEQ multiplex PCR, and TCRdb kept only the in-frame ones, dropping some. V and J calls and clone size are copied from that table; D and trimming were computed from the DNA. This table has approximately 100,000 clones, roughly nine tenths appearing once.

This receptor was obtained from a man in his 60s with acute or convalescent COVID-19. The chain joins TRBV24-1 to TRBJ1-2; 7 bases line up with TRBD1. The sequenced sample consisted of peripheral blood. CDR3 in DNA: TGTGCCACCAGTGACCCTAAGGAGGACAGGAACTATGGCTACACCTTC. Amino acids: CATSDPKEDRNYGYTF.